The following is a TCR beta chain sequence with its context. No antigen is known for it. TRB cDNA was prepared as libraries by UMI-labeled 5' RACE. TCRdb reprocessed the 5' RACE reads and stores each CDR3 protein as one record, lacking DNA. The sample's table shows about 30,000 distinct CDR3 sequences. This sample stems from a study of CXCR3-negative and CXCR3-positive naive CD8 T cells. Study-wide points: For the naive subsets, surface CD5 was similar, and TCR strength was inferred from TRB CDR3 properties. Naive cells used TRBV-TRBJ genes in much the same way whether CXCR3-negative or CXCR3-positive; memory cells did not. Partly lower CXCR3 expression followed cryopreservation, and most assays relied on fresh PBMCs.

Germline values: CDR1 SQVTM, CDR2 ANQGSEA. The CDR3 extends over 13 amino acids. This sequence was found in a human donor in good health. Some clones in this sample may be carry-over from other donors' samples. The chain couples TRBV29-1 to TRBJ1-2. Sequenced: memory CD8+ T cells from blood. The CDR3 spells CSGAGLGDYGYTF.